Following are 19 T cell receptor beta chains from one sample sequenced in a study of blood T cell repertoires in COVID-19. Some clones are missing from TCRdb's copy, which holds only in-frame ones; the method was immunoSEQ multiplex PCR. The sample yields more than 250,000 clones, 86% seen once. The specimen was peripheral blood. All receptors derive from a man aged 18-30 years with active or convalescent COVID-19.

This clone appeared a single time. The chain combines TRBV7-9 with TRBJ2-7; 8 nucleotides line up with TRBD2. The CDR3 has 14 amino acids. J lost 3 bases, V lost 3 bases, and 4 bases had no gene match. Per the germline V gene, CDR1 is SEHNR and CDR2 is FQNEAQ (reference sequence). CDR3 in DNA: TGTGCCAGCAGCTTTAGCGGGAAGTTCTACGAGCAGTACTTC. It translates to CASSFSGKFYEQYF.

The V and J genes are TRBV7-9 and TRBJ1-1, with TRBD1 identical over 7 bases. The germline V gene encodes CDR1 SEHNR and CDR2 FQNEAQ (reference sequence). J was trimmed by 3 bases and V by 5 bases; bases with no gene match: 9. This CDR3 contains 15 residues. CDR3 in DNA: TGTGCCAGCAGCCCCCGGACAGGATCGGACACTGAAGCTTTCTTT. Its translation is CASSPRTGSDTEAFF.

The chain is built from TRBV7-7 and TRBJ1-5, with a tentative D call TRBD1 (5 bases). V lost 2 bases, J lost 1 base, and 12 bases lay in between. This CDR3 region has 16 residues. Germline values: CDR1 SSHAT, CDR2 FNYEAQ (reference sequence). CDR3 region: CASSLRRGVSNQPQHF. CDR3 DNA: TGTGCCAGCAGCTTAAGGAGGGGTGTGAGCAATCAGCCCCAGCATTTT.

The rearrangement links TRBV6-5 to TRBJ1-5, with D unclear. The ends were cut back, 0 bases at V and 5 bases at J, with 11 bases in the middle. There are 15 residues in the CDR3. Germline V gene lookup returns CDR1 MNHEY and CDR2 SVGAGI. CDR3 coding DNA: TGTGCCAGCAGTTACTCGTTTCCTGGAGATCAGCCCCAGCATTTT. Its protein product is CASSYSFPGDQPQHF.

The gene calls are TRBV6-5 and TRBJ1-3; D is unclear. Germline CDR1 is MNHEY and CDR2 is SVGAGI. The CDR3 runs 14 residues. Trimming cost V 3 bases and J 0 bases, with 6 bases left between them. CDR3 sequence: CASSYTGSGNTIYF. CDR3 DNA: TGTGCCAGCAGTTATACGGGCTCTGGAAACACCATATATTTT.

This clone turned up a few times. The rearrangement links TRBV5-1 to TRBJ2-7; 7 positions match TRBD1. With V trimmed by 4 bases and J by 2 bases, 9 bases remained unmatched. The CDR3 runs to 15 residues. The germline CDR1 and CDR2 sequences are SGHRS and YFSETQ. CDR3 bases: TGCGCCAGCAGCCGGGACAGCCAAGGAACCTACGAGCAGTACTTC. This translates into CASSRDSQGTYEQYF.

CDR3: CASSQFTPDRDHDTQYF. In DNA, the CDR3 is TGCGCCAGCAGCCAATTTACCCCCGACCGGGATCACGATACGCAGTATTTT. The rearrangement joins TRBV4-1 to TRBJ2-3, with D possibly TRBD2 on 5 matching bases. V lost 2 bases to trimming and J lost 6 bases, with 21 bases between them. CDR1 and CDR2 (germline): MGHRA, YSYEKL. The CDR3 spans 17 residues.

The chain is built from TRBV21-1 and TRBJ1-5; the table's D call, TRBD1, has no DNA check behind it. TRBV21-1 is described as a pseudogene. The CDR3 sequence is 16 residues long. The CDR3 reads CASSTTRDSSPGPQHF. The CDR3 DNA sequence: TGTGCCAGCAGCACAACCCGGGACAGTTCTCCGGGTCCCCAGCATTTT.

V is TRBV15 and J is TRBJ1-5, with 7 bases identical to TRBD1. The CDR3 contains 15 residues. Germline V gene lookup returns CDR1 LNHNV and CDR2 YYDKDF (reference sequence). V was clipped by 4 bases and J by 3 bases; unmatched bases: 6. DNA of the CDR3: TGTGCCACCAGCACACGGACAGGCTTCAATCAGCCCCAGCATTTT. This codes for CATSTRTGFNQPQHF.

The chain links TRBV14 to TRBJ1-6; D unresolved. V was shortened by 0 bases and J by 8 bases, with 11 bases between the two germline ends. Germline assignment: CDR1 SGHDN and CDR2 FVKESK. The CDR3 runs to 15 residues. CDR3 sequence reads: CASSQEWADDSPLHF. For the CDR3, the DNA is TGTGCCAGCAGCCAAGAGTGGGCAGATGATTCACCCCTCCACTTT.

The chain links TRBV19 to TRBJ1-4; weak D call: TRBD1 (5 bases). Trimming left V 10 bases short and J 8 bases short, with 20 bases between. The CDR3 has 14 residues. CDR1 and CDR2 (germline): LNHDA, SQIVND (reference sequence). CDR3: CATTPQQEQEKLFF. The CDR3 bases are TGTGCCACCACCCCGCAACAGGAACAGGAAAAACTGTTTTTT.

The chain carries TRBV7-3 and TRBJ2-6, with 8 bases identical to TRBD2. Trimming took 3 bases from V and 2 from J; bases not matched to a gene: 0. This CDR3 has 15 amino acids. Germline loops: CDR1 SGHTA, CDR2 FQGTGA. The CDR3 DNA sequence: TGTGCCAGCAGCTTGGGACTAGCTGGGGCCAACGTCCTGACTTTC. Protein product: CASSLGLAGANVLTF.

This clone is a singleton in its sample. This chain connects TRBV19 to TRBJ2-3; weak D call: TRBD1 (6 bases). This CDR3 is 17 amino acids long. Trimming removed 3 bases at V and 2 bases at J, with 18 bases between. In germline, CDR1 is LNHDA, CDR2 SQIVND (reference sequence). In DNA form, the CDR3 reads TGTGCCAGTAGTATGGCCCCAGCTTGGGACAACACAGATACGCAGTATTTT. As protein: CASSMAPAWDNTDTQYF. Based on the CDR3 plus reference TRBV19 and TRBJ2-3, the full variable domain is DGGITQSPKYLFRKEGQNVTLSCEQNLNHDAMYWYRQDPGQGLRLIYYSQIVNDFQKGDIAEGYSVSREKKESFPLTVTSAQKNPTAFYLCASSMAPAWDNTDTQYFGPGTRLTVL.

This clone has only one observation. The rearrangement joins TRBV19 to TRBJ2-7, with 8 nucleotides matching TRBD1. Germline V gene sequence: CDR1 LNHDA, CDR2 SQIVND (reference sequence). The ends lost 5 bases at V and 3 bases at J; junction bases unmatched: 6. CDR3 length: 14 residues. The CDR3 DNA sequence: TGTGCCAGTAGTCACAGGGGGTCCCACTACGAGCAGTACTTC. Translation gives CASSHRGSHYEQYF.

J is TRBJ1-4 and V is TRBV29-1; 8 nucleotides align to TRBD1. V lost 5 bases, J lost 8 bases, and 4 bases stayed unmatched. The CDR3 is 12 amino acids. Germline CDR1 SQVTM, CDR2 ANQGSEA. CDR3 coding DNA: TGCAGCGTTCGGACAGGGAGGGAAAAACTGTTTTTT. The encoded protein is CSVRTGREKLFF.

V usage is TRBV5-1 and J usage is TRBJ2-2; 10 bases agree with TRBD1. The CDR3 is 17 amino acids. Losses at the gene ends were 0 bases for V and 2 bases for J; bases not matched to a gene: 4. From germline, CDR1 is SGHRS and CDR2 YFSETQ. The CDR3 DNA is TGCGCCAGCAGCTTGGGACAGGGGGCGCGAAACACCGGGGAGCTGTTTTTT. Translating gives CASSLGQGARNTGELFF.

This chain joins TRBV4-3 and TRBJ2-1, with 11 bases fitting TRBD2. CDR1 and CDR2 from the germline V gene are LGHNA and YSLEER. The CDR3 covers 19 residues. Germline trimming cut 3 bases from V and 0 bases from J; bases unmatched to any gene: 10. CDR3: CASSQDLAGGPSSYNEQFF. CDR3 bases: TGCGCCAGCAGCCAGGACTTAGCGGGAGGGCCGAGCTCCTACAATGAGCAGTTCTTC.

The chain couples TRBV4-3 to TRBJ2-1; 7 nucleotides align to TRBD2. Trimming took 4 bases from V and 0 from J; bases not matched to a gene: 12. The CDR3 is 18 amino acids. The germline V gene encodes CDR1 LGHNA and CDR2 YSLEER. The CDR3 region has the DNA TGCGCCAGCAGCCTTCTCCCGTTGATAGCGGGCTCCTACAATGAGCAGTTCTTC. Its protein product is CASSLLPLIAGSYNEQFF.

The chain combines TRBV2 with TRBJ2-5, with TRBD2 matching 8 bases. Germline CDR1 SNHLY, CDR2 FYNNEI. V trimming: 5 bases; J trimming: 1 base; junction bases outside the gene matches: 3. There are 14 residues in the CDR3. In nucleotides, the CDR3 is TGTGCCAGCAGTCGAGCGGGGGCCCAAGAGACCCAGTACTTC. It yields the protein CASSRAGAQETQYF.